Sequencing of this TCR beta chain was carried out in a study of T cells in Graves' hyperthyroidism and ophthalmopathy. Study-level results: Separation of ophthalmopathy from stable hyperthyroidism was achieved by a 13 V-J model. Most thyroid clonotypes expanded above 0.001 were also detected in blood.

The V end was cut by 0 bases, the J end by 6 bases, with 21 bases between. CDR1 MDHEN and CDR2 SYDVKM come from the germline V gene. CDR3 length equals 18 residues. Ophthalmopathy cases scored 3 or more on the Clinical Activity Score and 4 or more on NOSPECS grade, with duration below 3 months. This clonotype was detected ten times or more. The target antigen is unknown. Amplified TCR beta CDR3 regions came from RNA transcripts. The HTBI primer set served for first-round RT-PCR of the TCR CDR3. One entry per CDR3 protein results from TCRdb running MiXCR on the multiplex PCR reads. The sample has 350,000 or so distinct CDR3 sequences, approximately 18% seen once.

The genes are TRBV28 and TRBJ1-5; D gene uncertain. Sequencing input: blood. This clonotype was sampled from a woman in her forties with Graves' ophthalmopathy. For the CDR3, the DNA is TGTGCCAGCAGTTTATGGCGGAGTAGGATGGAGTTGGGTCAGCCCCAGCATTTT. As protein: CASSLWRSRMELGQPQHF.